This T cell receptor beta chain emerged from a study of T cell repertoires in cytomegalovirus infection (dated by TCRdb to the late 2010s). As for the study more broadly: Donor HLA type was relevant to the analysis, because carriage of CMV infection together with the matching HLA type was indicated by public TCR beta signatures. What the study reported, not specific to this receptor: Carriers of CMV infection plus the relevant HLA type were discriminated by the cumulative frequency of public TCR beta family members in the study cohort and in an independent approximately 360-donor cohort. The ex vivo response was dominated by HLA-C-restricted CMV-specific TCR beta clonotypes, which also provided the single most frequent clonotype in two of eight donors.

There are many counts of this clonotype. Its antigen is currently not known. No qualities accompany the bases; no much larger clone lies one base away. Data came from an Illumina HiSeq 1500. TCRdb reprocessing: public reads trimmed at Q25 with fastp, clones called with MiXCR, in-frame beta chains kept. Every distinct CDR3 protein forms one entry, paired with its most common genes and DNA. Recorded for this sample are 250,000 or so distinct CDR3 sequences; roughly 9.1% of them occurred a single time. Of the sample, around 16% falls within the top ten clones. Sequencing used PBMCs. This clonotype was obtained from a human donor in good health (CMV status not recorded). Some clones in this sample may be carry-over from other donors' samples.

This receptor carries the CDR3 CASSHDSSGDTGELFF. The DNA reads as follows: TGTGCCAGCAGCCATGATTCTAGCGGAGACACCGGGGAGCTGTTTTTT. The sequence links TRBV7-2 to TRBJ2-2; 7 junctional bases match TRBD2. The CDR3 starts with the cysteine, ends with the phenylalanine, and has 16 residues. Only the CDR3 region is kept as DNA, spanning 48 bases read in frame from base 1. For this chain, trimming is 5 bases at the V end and 3 bases at the J end, and the number of junction bases without a gene match is 9. The germline V gene sets CDR1 to SGHTA and CDR2 to FQGNSA.